The source of this T cell receptor beta chain is a study of graft-versus-host responses after intestinal transplantation. A note on this clone: The antigen remains unidentified.

The ends lost 6 bases at V and 4 bases at J; junction bases unmatched: 5. The CDR3 is made up of 13 amino acids. Per the germline V gene, CDR1 is GTSNPN and CDR2 is SVGIG (reference sequence). The protocol was immunoSEQ multiplex PCR, while the TCRdb copy is restricted to in-frame clones and leaves out a portion. The sample shows tens of thousands of clones, 90% to 95% of them seen only once. Whole-study results and caveats: Present in recipient marrow, GvH clones included some that appeared first in ileum or blood. Levels of circulating GvH clones at their peak were associated with early post-transplant HvG declines.

The sample was PBMCs, taken 16 days after intestinal transplant. V gene TRBV30 combines with J gene TRBJ2-7, with 11 bases lining up with TRBD2. This receptor was obtained from a human patient who received an intestinal transplant, so some T cells may come from the graft donor. CDR3 sequence reads: CACLTSGTYEQYF. The CDR3 DNA reads TGTGCCTGCCTGACTAGCGGGACTTACGAGCAGTACTTC. Together with reference TRBV30 and TRBJ2-7, the CDR3 gives the full variable domain: SQTIHQWPATLVQPVGSPLSLECTVEGTSNPNLYWYRQAAGRGLQLLFYSVGIGQISSEVPQNLSASRPQDRQFILSSKKLLLSDSGFYLCACLTSGTYEQYFGPGTRLTVT.